This T cell receptor (beta chain) was captured in a study of cytomegalovirus exposure and HLA in healthy donors. Study-wide points: A highly shared variant cluster was judged a likely technical artifact. CMV serostatus was the only immune exposure information that was available. In a later analysis, TCR beta V- and J-gene trimming was associated with a missense DCLRE1C variant. Previously analyzed data showed that most TCR beta V segments were productive at a frequency of about 90% or about 30%.

60 Vbeta and 13 Jbeta primers were used in PCR. Produced via immunoSEQ multiplex PCR; TCRdb's table is partial and in-frame only. The sample contains about 100,000 clones, around 63% of which appear only once. This CDR3 contains 14 residues. V lost 0 bases and J lost 1, with 10 bases in between. Germline V lookup: CDR1 SQVTM, CDR2 ANQGSEA. About this clone: Its specificity is unknown.

V usage is TRBV29-1 and J usage is TRBJ2-7, with D tentatively TRBD1 (5 bases). The receptor was derived from a human donor in good health. Sequencing used PBMCs. Written as DNA, the CDR3 is TGCAGCGTTGAAGATCCTGGACATTCCTACGAGCAGTACTTC. It translates to CSVEDPGHSYEQYF.